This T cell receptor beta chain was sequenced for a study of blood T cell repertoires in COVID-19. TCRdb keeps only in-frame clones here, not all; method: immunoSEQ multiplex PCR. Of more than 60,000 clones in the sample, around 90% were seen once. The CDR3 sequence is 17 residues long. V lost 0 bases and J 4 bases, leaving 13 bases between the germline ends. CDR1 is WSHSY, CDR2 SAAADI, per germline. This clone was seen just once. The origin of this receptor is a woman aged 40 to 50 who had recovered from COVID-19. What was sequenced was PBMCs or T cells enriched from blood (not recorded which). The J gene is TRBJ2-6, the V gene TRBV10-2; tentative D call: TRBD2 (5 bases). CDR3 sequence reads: CASSESIGLIGANVLTF. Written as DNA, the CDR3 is TGCGCCAGCAGTGAGTCTATCGGACTGATCGGGGCCAACGTCCTGACTTTC.